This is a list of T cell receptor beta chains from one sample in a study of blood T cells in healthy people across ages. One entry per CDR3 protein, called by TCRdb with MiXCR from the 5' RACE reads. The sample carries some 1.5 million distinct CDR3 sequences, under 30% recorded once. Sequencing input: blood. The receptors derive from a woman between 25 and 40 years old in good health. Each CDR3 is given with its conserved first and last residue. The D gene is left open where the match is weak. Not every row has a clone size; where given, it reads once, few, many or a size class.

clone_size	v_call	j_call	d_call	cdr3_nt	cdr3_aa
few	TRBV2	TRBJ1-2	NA	TGTGCCAGCAGTGAGCGCCAACAGGGATGGGGGGGACTCTATGGCTACACCTTC	CASSERQQGWGGLYGYTF
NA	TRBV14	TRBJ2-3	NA	TGTGCCAGCAGCCGACAACGGGACGGGGGAAATACGCAGTATTTT	CASSRQRDGGNTQYF
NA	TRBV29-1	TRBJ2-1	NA	TGCAGCGTTGAAGGGGGGTCGTACAATGAGCAGTTCTTC	CSVEGGSYNEQFF
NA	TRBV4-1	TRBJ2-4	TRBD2	TGCGCCAGCAGCCTCGGACTAGCGGTGGGGCTGGCCAAAAACATTCAGTACTTC	CASSLGLAVGLAKNIQYF
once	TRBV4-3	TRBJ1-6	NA	TGCGCCTTAATCCAGCAAGTTGGGGGAAATTCACCCCTCCACTTT	CALIQQVGGNSPLHF
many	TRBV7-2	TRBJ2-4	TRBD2	TGTGCCAGCAGCTTAAGCGTTGGGGGGGGCATTCAGTACTTC	CASSLSVGGGIQYF
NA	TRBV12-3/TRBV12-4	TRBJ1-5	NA	TGTGCCAGCAGTTTGGGGGGCGCCTGGCAGCCCCAGCATTTT	CASSLGGAWQPQHF
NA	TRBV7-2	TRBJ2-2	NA	TGTGCCAGCAGCCGGACTGTTACCGGGGAGCGGTTTTTT	CASSRTVTGERFF
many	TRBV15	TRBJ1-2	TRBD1	TGTGCCACCAGCAGAGATGCCCCCAGGACAGGTGTCTACACCTTC	CATSRDAPRTGVYTF
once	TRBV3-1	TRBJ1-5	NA	TGTGCCAGCAGCCAAGAATCCACTAATCAGCCCCAGCATTTT	CASSQESTNQPQHF
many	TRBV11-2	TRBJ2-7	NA	TGTGCCAGCAGCGAGATGACCTACGAGCAGTACTTC	CASSEMTYEQYF
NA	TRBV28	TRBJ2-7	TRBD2	TGTGCCAGCAATCCAGCGGGGGGGCCATACGAGCAGTACTTC	CASNPAGGPYEQYF
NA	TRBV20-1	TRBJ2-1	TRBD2	TGCAGTGCTAGAGACCTCAGCGGGGGGGCCTACAATGAGCAGTTCTTC	CSARDLSGGAYNEQFF
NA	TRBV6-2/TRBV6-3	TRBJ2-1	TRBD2	TGTGCCAGCAGTTACAAGCGGGCTAGCGGGAGGGCTGAGCAGTTCTTC	CASSYKRASGRAEQFF
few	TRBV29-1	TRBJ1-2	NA	TGCAGCGTTGGGGTGATGAGGGCAGGCCGCTGGGGCTACACCTTC	CSVGVMRAGRWGYTF
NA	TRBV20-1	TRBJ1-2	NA	TGCAGTGCTAGTGATGACCGGGACAATGGCTACACCTTC	CSASDDRDNGYTF
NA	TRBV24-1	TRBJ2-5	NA	TGTGCCACCAGTGATCCACTTCAACTGAACAATGAGCAGTACTTC	CATSDPLQLNNEQYF
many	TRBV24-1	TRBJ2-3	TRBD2	TGTGCCACCAGTGACCCCAGAGCGGGGGGTACAGATACGCAGTATTTT	CATSDPRAGGTDTQYF
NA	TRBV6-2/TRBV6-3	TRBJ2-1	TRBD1	TGTGCCAGCAGCCTGGGGGTGGACAGGGTAAAGTTCTTC	CASSLGVDRVKFF